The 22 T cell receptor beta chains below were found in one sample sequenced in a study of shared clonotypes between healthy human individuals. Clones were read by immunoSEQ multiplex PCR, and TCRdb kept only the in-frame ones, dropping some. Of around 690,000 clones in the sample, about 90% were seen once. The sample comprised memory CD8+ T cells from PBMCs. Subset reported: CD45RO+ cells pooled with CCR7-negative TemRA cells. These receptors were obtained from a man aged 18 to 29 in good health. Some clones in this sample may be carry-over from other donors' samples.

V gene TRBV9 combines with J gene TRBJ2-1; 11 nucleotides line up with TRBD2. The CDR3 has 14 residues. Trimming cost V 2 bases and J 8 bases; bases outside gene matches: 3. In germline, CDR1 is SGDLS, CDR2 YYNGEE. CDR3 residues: CASSVSGRVDEQFF. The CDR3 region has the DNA TGTGCCAGCAGCGTTAGCGGGAGGGTCGATGAGCAGTTCTTC. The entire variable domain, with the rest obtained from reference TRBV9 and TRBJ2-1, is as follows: DSGVTQTPKHLITATGQRVTLRCSPRSGDLSVYWYQQSLDQGLQFLIQYYNGEERAKGNILERFSAQQFPDLHSELNLSSLELGDSALYFCASSVSGRVDEQFFGPGTRLTVL.

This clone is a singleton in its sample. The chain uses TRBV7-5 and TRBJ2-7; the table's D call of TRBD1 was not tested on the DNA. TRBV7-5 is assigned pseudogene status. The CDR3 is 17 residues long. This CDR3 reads CARSLGLWGTTIYEQYF. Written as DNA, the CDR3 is TGTGCCAGAAGCCTCGGCTTGTGGGGCACAACGATCTACGAGCAGTACTTC.

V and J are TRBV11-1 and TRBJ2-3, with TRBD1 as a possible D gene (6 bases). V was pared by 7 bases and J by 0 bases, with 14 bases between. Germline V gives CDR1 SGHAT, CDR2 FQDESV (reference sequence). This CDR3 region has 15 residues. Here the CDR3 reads CASNWDTSSTDTQYF. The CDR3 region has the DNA TGTGCCAGCAACTGGGACACCTCAAGCACAGATACGCAGTATTTT.

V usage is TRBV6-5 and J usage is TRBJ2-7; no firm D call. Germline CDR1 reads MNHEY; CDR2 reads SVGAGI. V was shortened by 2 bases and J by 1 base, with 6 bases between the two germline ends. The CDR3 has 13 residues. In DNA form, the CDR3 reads TGTGCCAGCAGTTACAAGGATTCCTACGAGCAGTACTTC. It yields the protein CASSYKDSYEQYF.

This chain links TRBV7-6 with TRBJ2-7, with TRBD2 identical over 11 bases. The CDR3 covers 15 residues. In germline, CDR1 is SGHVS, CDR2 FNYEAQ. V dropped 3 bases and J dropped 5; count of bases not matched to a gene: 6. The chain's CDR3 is CASSFLAGGAHEQYF. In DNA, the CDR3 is TGTGCCAGCAGCTTCCTAGCGGGAGGTGCCCACGAGCAGTACTTC.

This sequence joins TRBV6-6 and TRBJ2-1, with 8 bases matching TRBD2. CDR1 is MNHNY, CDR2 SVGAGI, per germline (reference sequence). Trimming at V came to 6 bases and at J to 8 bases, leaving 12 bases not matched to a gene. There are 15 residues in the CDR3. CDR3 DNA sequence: TGTGCCAGCAGCAAGTGGCGGGAGGAGGGGGATGAGCAGTTCTTC. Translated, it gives CASSKWREEGDEQFF.

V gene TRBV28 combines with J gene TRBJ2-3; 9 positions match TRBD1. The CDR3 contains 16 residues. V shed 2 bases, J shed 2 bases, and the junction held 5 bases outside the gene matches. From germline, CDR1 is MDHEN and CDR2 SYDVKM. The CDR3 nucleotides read TGTGCCAGCAGTTTAACCAGGGACAGGGACACAGATACGCAGTATTTT. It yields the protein CASSLTRDRDTDTQYF.

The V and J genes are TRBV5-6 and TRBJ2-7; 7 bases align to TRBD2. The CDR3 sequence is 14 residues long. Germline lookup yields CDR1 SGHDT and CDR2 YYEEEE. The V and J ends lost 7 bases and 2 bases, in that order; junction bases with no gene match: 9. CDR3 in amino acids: CASRPASGTYEQYF. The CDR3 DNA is TGTGCCAGCCGCCCGGCTAGCGGTACCTACGAGCAGTACTTC.

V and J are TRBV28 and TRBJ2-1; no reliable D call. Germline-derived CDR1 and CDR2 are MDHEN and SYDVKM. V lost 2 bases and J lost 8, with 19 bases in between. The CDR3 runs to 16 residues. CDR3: CASSLGWAAVFDEQFF. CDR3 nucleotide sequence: TGTGCCAGCAGTTTAGGGTGGGCGGCGGTGTTTGATGAGCAGTTCTTC.

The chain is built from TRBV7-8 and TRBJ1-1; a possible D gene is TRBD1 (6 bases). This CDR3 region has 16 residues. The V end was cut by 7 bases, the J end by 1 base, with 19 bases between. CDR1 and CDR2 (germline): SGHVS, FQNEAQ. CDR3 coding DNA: TGTGCCAGCACCCATTGGGGGGCAGGGGAGAACACTGAAGCTTTCTTT. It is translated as CASTHWGAGENTEAFF.

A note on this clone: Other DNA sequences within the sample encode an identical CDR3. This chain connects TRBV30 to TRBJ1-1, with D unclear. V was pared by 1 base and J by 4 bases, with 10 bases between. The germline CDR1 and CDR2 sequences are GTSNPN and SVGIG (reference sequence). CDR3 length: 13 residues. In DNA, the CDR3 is TGTGCCTGGAGTGCCTCAGTCGGCACTGAAGCTTTCTTT. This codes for CAWSASVGTEAFF.

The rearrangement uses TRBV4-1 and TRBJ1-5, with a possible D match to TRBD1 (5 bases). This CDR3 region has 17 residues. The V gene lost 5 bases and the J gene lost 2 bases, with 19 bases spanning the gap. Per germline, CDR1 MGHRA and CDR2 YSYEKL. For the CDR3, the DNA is TGCGCCAGCAGCGGTCTGGGGGTGGTTGGTGGCAATCAGCCCCAGCATTTT. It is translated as CASSGLGVVGGNQPQHF.

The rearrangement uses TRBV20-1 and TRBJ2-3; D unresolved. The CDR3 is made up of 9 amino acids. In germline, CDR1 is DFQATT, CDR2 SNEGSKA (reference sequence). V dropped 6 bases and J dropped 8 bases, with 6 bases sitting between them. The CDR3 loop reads CSAPGTQYF. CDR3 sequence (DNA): TGCAGTGCCCCTGGTACGCAGTATTTT.

The CDR3 spells CATYPPGSGANVLTF. The CDR3 coding sequence is TGTGCCACCTATCCCCCAGGGTCTGGGGCCAACGTCCTGACTTTC. J is TRBJ2-6 and V is TRBV13, with a tentative D call TRBD1 (5 bases). Per germline, CDR1 PRHDT and CDR2 FYEKMQ (reference sequence). This CDR3 has 15 amino acids. V was shortened by 10 bases and J by 1 base, with 14 bases between the two germline ends.

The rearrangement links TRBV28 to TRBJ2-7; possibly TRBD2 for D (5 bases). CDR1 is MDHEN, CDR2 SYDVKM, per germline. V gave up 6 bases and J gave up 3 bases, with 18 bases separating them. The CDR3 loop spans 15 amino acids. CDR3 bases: TGTGCCAGCAGGCCTCTTCGGGGAGTGGGCTACGAGCAGTACTTC. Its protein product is CASRPLRGVGYEQYF.

This CDR3 reads CASTYSGLAGNEETQYF. The CDR3 DNA reads TGTGCCAGCACCTATAGCGGGCTAGCGGGAAACGAAGAGACCCAGTACTTC. This chain joins TRBV7-9 and TRBJ2-5; the match to TRBD2 covers 9 bases. J gave up 3 bases and V 7 bases, and 15 bases lay outside the gene matches. The CDR3 is 17 amino acids. Germline lookup yields CDR1 SEHNR and CDR2 FQNEAQ (reference sequence). The entire variable domain, with the rest obtained from reference TRBV7-9 and TRBJ2-5, is as follows: DTGVSQNPRHKITKRGQNVTFRCDPISEHNRLYWYRQTLGQGPEFLTYFQNEAQLEKSRLLSDRFSAERPKGSFSTLEIQRTEQGDSAMYLCASTYSGLAGNEETQYFGPGTRLLVL.

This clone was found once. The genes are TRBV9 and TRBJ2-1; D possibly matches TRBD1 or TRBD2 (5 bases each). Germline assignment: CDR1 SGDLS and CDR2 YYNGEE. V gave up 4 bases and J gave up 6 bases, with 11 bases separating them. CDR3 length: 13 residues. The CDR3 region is CASSPRGPNEQFF. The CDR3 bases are TGTGCCAGCAGCCCGAGGGGTCCCAATGAGCAGTTCTTC.

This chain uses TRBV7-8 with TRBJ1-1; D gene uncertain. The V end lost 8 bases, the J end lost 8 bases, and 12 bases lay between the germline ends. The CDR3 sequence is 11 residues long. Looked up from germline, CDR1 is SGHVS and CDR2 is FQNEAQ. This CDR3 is CASYWGGEAFF. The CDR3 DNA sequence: TGTGCCAGCTACTGGGGAGGAGAAGCTTTCTTT.

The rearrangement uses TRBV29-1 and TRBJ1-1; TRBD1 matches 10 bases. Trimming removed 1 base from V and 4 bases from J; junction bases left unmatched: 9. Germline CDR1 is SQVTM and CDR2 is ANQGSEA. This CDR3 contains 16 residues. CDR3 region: CSVEALTRDRGTEAFF. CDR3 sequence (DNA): TGCAGCGTTGAAGCCCTTACCCGGGACAGGGGCACTGAAGCTTTCTTT.

This chain's CDR3 is CASSPDRNEQFF. The CDR3 nucleotides are TGTGCCAGCAGCCCCGACCGTAATGAGCAGTTCTTC. This chain uses TRBV7-3 with TRBJ2-1; D is unclear. V lost 5 bases, J lost 7 bases, and 9 bases lay in between. Germline values: CDR1 SGHTA, CDR2 FQGTGA. The CDR3 contains 12 residues.

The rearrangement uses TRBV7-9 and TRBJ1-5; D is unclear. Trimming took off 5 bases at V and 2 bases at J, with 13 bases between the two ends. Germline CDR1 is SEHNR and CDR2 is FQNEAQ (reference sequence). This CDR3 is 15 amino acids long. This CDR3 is CASSPVGFGNQPQHF. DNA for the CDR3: TGTGCCAGCAGCCCAGTAGGTTTTGGCAATCAGCCCCAGCATTTT.

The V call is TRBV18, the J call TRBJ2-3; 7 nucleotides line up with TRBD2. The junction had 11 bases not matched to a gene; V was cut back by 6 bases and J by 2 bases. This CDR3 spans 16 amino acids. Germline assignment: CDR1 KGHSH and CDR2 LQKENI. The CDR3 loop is CASSHEGLIYTDTQYF. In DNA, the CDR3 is TGTGCCAGCTCCCATGAGGGACTAATTTACACAGATACGCAGTATTTT.